Below, 30 T cell receptor beta chains from the same sample are listed, as sequenced in a study of blood T cell repertoires in COVID-19. Data came from immunoSEQ multiplex PCR; TCRdb stores just in-frame clones and leaves some out. The sample lists 150,000 to 200,000 clones; roughly 88% were seen once. The sample comprised peripheral blood. Receptor source: a woman of 80 years or more with active or convalescent COVID-19.

J is TRBJ2-7 and V is TRBV9, with D maybe TRBD1 (5 bases). The CDR3 is made up of 13 amino acids. The ends were cut back, 0 bases at V and 7 bases at J, with 11 bases in the middle. The germline V gene has CDR1 SGDLS and CDR2 YYNGEE. The DNA of the CDR3 is TGTGCCAGCAGCGTAGATCGGGCAGGGGAGCAGTACTTC. Protein: CASSVDRAGEQYF.

V usage is TRBV19 and J usage is TRBJ1-4; the D gene is possibly TRBD1 (6 bases). Germline V gene data show CDR1 as LNHDA and CDR2 as SQIVND (reference sequence). This CDR3 comprises 14 residues. Trimming took off 5 bases at V and 7 bases at J, with 14 bases between the two ends. Here the CDR3 DNA reads TGTGCCAGTAGTCCGGAGGGGGAGGGTGAAAAACTGTTTTTT. Its translation: CASSPEGEGEKLFF. Complete variable domain (other parts from reference TRBV19 and TRBJ1-4): DGGITQSPKYLFRKEGQNVTLSCEQNLNHDAMYWYRQDPGQGLRLIYYSQIVNDFQKGDIAEGYSVSREKKESFPLTVTSAQKNPTAFYLCASSPEGEGEKLFFGSGTQLSVL.

CDR3 region: CASRTSAGGEQFF. In nucleotides, the CDR3 is TGTGCCAGCCGGACTAGCGCGGGCGGCGAGCAGTTCTTC. The rearrangement joins TRBV10-3 to TRBJ2-1, with TRBD2 matching 9 bases. Germline V gene data show CDR1 as ENHRY and CDR2 as SYGVKD. CDR3 length equals 13 residues. The junction had 11 bases not matched to a gene; V was cut back by 10 bases and J by 10 bases.

The chain has TRBV7-2 and TRBJ2-7; D might be TRBD2 (5 bases). The CDR3 loop spans 12 amino acids. With 4 bases removed from V and 3 bases from J, the gap between germline ends came to 7 bases. Per the germline V gene, CDR1 is SGHTA and CDR2 is FQGNSA. The CDR3: CASSSAGYEQYF. CDR3 DNA: TGTGCCAGCAGCTCTGCGGGCTACGAGCAGTACTTC.

The chain uses TRBV5-1 and TRBJ1-6; D might be TRBD1 (5 bases). Germline V gene sequence: CDR1 SGHRS, CDR2 YFSETQ. The CDR3 totals 14 residues. Trimming left V 2 bases short and J 5 bases short, with 8 bases between. The CDR3 DNA reads as TGCGCCAGCAGCTTCGGAGGGGATAATTCACCCCTCCACTTT. Protein: CASSFGGDNSPLHF.

The chain has TRBV4-3 and TRBJ1-2; D remains unclear. This CDR3 contains 15 residues. Per the germline V gene, CDR1 is LGHNA and CDR2 is YSLEER. V was pared by 0 bases and J by 1 base, with 9 bases between. The CDR3 is CASSQDIGGNYGYTF. The CDR3 nucleotides are TGCGCCAGCAGCCAAGATATTGGCGGTAACTATGGCTACACCTTC.

This clone appeared a single time. The V gene is TRBV12-5, the J gene TRBJ1-5; 7 positions agree with TRBD1. This CDR3 is 17 amino acids long. J gave up 0 bases and V 2 bases, and 7 bases lay outside the gene matches. Germline loops: CDR1 LGHNT, CDR2 FRNRAP. CDR3 amino acids: CASGLPGTVYSNQPQHF. The DNA of the CDR3 is TGTGCTAGTGGTTTGCCCGGGACAGTGTATAGCAATCAGCCCCAGCATTTT.

The chain uses TRBV6-5 and TRBJ1-2, with 11 bases that match TRBD1. V was pared by 1 base and J by 3 bases, with 1 base of the junction left unmatched. From germline, CDR1 is MNHEY and CDR2 SVGAGI. This CDR3 is 15 amino acids long. This CDR3 is CASSYWDRGDYGYTF. In DNA form, the CDR3 reads TGTGCCAGCAGTTACTGGGACAGGGGGGACTATGGCTACACCTTC.

The V gene is TRBV14, the J gene TRBJ1-2; TRBD1 is a possible D gene (5 bases). Trimming shortened V by 2 bases and J by 4 bases, and 5 bases separated the two germline ends. CDR3 length equals 12 residues. The germline CDR1 and CDR2 sequences are SGHDN and FVKESK. The CDR3 region is CASSQQGYGYTF. For the CDR3, the DNA is TGTGCCAGCAGCCAACAGGGCTATGGCTACACCTTC.

The CDR3 DNA sequence: TGCGCCAGCAGCCAAGGACAGGGGGCATATGATACGCAGTATTTT. Translated: CASSQGQGAYDTQYF. V gene TRBV4-1 combines with J gene TRBJ2-3, with 10 bases lining up with TRBD1. The CDR3 is 15 amino acids. Germline CDR1 MGHRA, CDR2 YSYEKL. The trim removed 1 base at V and 6 bases at J, leaving 4 bases unmatched.

Comment on this clone: The same CDR3 also results from other DNA sequences found in this sample. This sequence joins TRBV18 and TRBJ2-7, with 7 bases matching TRBD1. After removal of 2 bases from V and 2 bases from J, the junction contained 3 bases not matched to a gene. This CDR3 comprises 14 residues. The germline V gene encodes CDR1 KGHSH and CDR2 LQKENI. DNA for the CDR3: TGTGCCAGCTCACCAAGACAGGGACCCTACGAGCAGTACTTC. Its protein is CASSPRQGPYEQYF.

The V call is TRBV5-5, the J call TRBJ1-1; D call uncertain. Trimming left V 0 bases short and J 1 base short, with 7 bases between. The CDR3 runs 14 residues. CDR1 is SGHKS, CDR2 YYEKEE, per germline (reference sequence). The CDR3 DNA is TGTGCCAGCAGCTTGGGGCGGTCGAACACTGAAGCTTTCTTT. Translation: CASSLGRSNTEAFF.

The rearrangement uses TRBV5-1 and TRBJ2-7; maybe TRBD1 (5 bases). CDR3 size: 12 residues. V lost 4 bases and J 6 bases, leaving 11 bases between the germline ends. The V gene's germline CDR1 is SGHRS and CDR2 YFSETQ. The CDR3 region has the DNA TGCGCCAGCAGCGAAACAGGACGCGAGCAGTACTTC. It codes for CASSETGREQYF. Supplemented by reference TRBV5-1 and TRBJ2-7, the full variable domain reads KAGVTQTPRYLIKTRGQQVTLSCSPISGHRSVSWYQQTPGQGLQFLFEYFSETQRNKGNFPGRFSGRQFSNSRSEMNVSTLELGDSALYLCASSETGREQYFGPGTRLTVT.

The chain couples TRBV7-2 to TRBJ2-2; TRBD1 aligns across 9 bases. The CDR3 sequence is 15 residues long. The germline V gene has CDR1 SGHTA and CDR2 FQGNSA. After removal of 6 bases from V and 4 bases from J, the junction contained 6 bases not matched to a gene. The CDR3 loop reads CASSNRGLGTGELFF. The CDR3 nucleotides read TGTGCCAGCAGTAACAGGGGGCTGGGCACCGGGGAGCTGTTTTTT.

This clone was observed once. The V and J genes are TRBV14 and TRBJ1-4, with no clear D. V was pared by 5 bases and J by 4 bases, with 17 bases between. The CDR3 contains 16 residues. Germline values: CDR1 SGHDN, CDR2 FVKESK. For the CDR3, the DNA is TGTGCCAGCAGCTTAACCGTGGACTGGATTAATGAAAAACTGTTTTTT. Protein product: CASSLTVDWINEKLFF.

This chain connects TRBV6-5 to TRBJ2-7; perhaps TRBD1 as D (6 bases). The CDR3 has 15 residues. V lost 8 bases and J 5 bases, leaving 22 bases between the germline ends. Looked up from germline, CDR1 is MNHEY and CDR2 is SVGAGI. CDR3 nucleotide sequence: TGTGCCAGCTCTACAGGGTTAGGAAGGGGTAACGAGCAGTACTTC. Residues: CASSTGLGRGNEQYF.

In its sample, this clone was seen once. The rearrangement joins TRBV6-6 to TRBJ2-4; 16 bases fit TRBD2. The CDR3 has 16 amino acids. Germline-derived CDR1 and CDR2 are MNHNY and SVGAGI (reference sequence). V was clipped by 11 bases and J by 3 bases; unmatched bases: 7. This CDR3 is CAGGTSGGAGKNIQYF. The CDR3 DNA reads as TGTGCCGGCGGGACTAGCGGGGGGGCCGGCAAAAACATTCAGTACTTC.

The chain couples TRBV4-3 to TRBJ2-3; 7 nucleotides align to TRBD1. Germline CDR1 and CDR2: LGHNA and YSLEER. This CDR3 is built from 16 residues. V gave up 5 bases and J gave up 0 bases; unmatched junction bases: 8. The DNA for the CDR3 is TGCGCCAGCAGCTTCAACAGGGGAGCTAGCACAGATACGCAGTATTTT. Amino acid sequence: CASSFNRGASTDTQYF.

This chain uses TRBV7-4 with TRBJ1-2, with TRBD1 as a possible D gene (5 bases). Trimming left V 1 base short and J 4 bases short, with 22 bases between. This CDR3 is built from 18 residues. CDR1 SGHVT and CDR2 SQSDAQ come from the germline V gene. CDR3 coding DNA: TGTGCCAGCAGCTTAGAGAGCACAGGTTCAATAGTCGGCTATGGCTACACCTTC. Protein: CASSLESTGSIVGYGYTF.

The V call is TRBV14, the J call TRBJ2-2, with TRBD2 identical over 7 bases. The germline gives CDR1 SGHDN, CDR2 FVKESK. The CDR3 is 15 residues long. V was clipped by 4 bases and J by 3 bases; unmatched bases: 5. The CDR3 region has the DNA TGTGCCAGCAGCCGCCGGGACTATTACACCGGGGAGCTGTTTTTT. It yields the protein CASSRRDYYTGELFF.

This chain uses TRBV6-5 with TRBJ1-1; tentatively, D is TRBD1 (5 bases). This CDR3 has 16 amino acids. Germline assignment: CDR1 MNHEY and CDR2 SVGAGI. Deletions cut 0 bases from V and 2 bases from J, with 13 bases between. The CDR3 reads CASSYSIQASNTEAFF. CDR3 DNA: TGTGCCAGCAGTTACTCAATACAGGCTAGTAACACTGAAGCTTTCTTT.

The chain couples TRBV5-1 to TRBJ2-7; D ambiguous. The germline V and J ends were trimmed by 1 base and 2 bases, with 13 bases remaining between them. The CDR3 loop spans 15 amino acids. Germline CDR1 and CDR2: SGHRS and YFSETQ. The CDR3 nucleotides are TGCGCCAGCAGCTTGAGCTCAAACGGTCCCTACGAGCAGTACTTC. Its protein product is CASSLSSNGPYEQYF. Full variable domain (remainder filled in from reference TRBV5-1 and TRBJ2-7): KAGVTQTPRYLIKTRGQQVTLSCSPISGHRSVSWYQQTPGQGLQFLFEYFSETQRNKGNFPGRFSGRQFSNSRSEMNVSTLELGDSALYLCASSLSSNGPYEQYFGPGTRLTVT.

The chain's CDR3 is CASSYRTGALGGYTF. CDR3 bases: TGTGCCAGCAGTTACCGGACAGGGGCCCTGGGTGGCTACACCTTC. The chain combines TRBV6-2 or TRBV6-3 with TRBJ1-2; the match to TRBD1 covers 9 bases. This CDR3 comprises 15 residues. The V and J ends lost 2 bases and 7 bases, in that order; junction bases with no gene match: 8. Per germline, CDR1 MNHEY and CDR2 SVGEGT.

The gene calls are TRBV7-2 and TRBJ2-7; D gene uncertain. Germline CDR1 is SGHTA and CDR2 is FQGNSA. V lost 0 bases to trimming and J lost 11 bases, with 8 bases between them. The CDR3 totals 11 residues. CDR3 in amino acids: CASSLAGSKYF. As DNA, the CDR3 is TGTGCCAGCAGCTTAGCCGGTAGTAAGTACTTC.

V and J are TRBV10-2 and TRBJ2-2; the match to TRBD1 covers 10 bases. The germline V gene has CDR1 WSHSY and CDR2 SAAADI. The CDR3 runs 16 residues. J gave up 4 bases and V 3 bases, and 5 bases lay outside the gene matches. In DNA, the CDR3 is TGCGCCAGCAGTGAAGACAGGGGGCCTGTCACCGGGGAGCTGTTTTTT. Translated, it gives CASSEDRGPVTGELFF.

The V call is TRBV4-2, the J call TRBJ1-1, with no clear D. Trimming pared 1 base from V and 5 bases from J, leaving 17 bases between. CDR3 length equals 16 residues. Germline CDR1 is LGHNA and CDR2 is YNFKEQ. CDR3 residues: CASSQGTNTQRTEAFF. The CDR3 bases are TGTGCCAGCAGCCAAGGAACGAACACTCAGAGGACTGAAGCTTTCTTT.

CDR3 DNA: TGTGCCAGCAGTGAGCCAGGGGGCGGCTCCTACGAGCAGTACTTC. It codes for CASSEPGGGSYEQYF. The chain carries TRBV2 and TRBJ2-7; 8 positions match TRBD1. The CDR3 is made up of 15 amino acids. V shed 3 bases and J 0 bases; nucleotides not matched to a gene: 4. In germline, CDR1 is SNHLY, CDR2 FYNNEI.

V gene TRBV24-1 combines with J gene TRBJ1-3; D ambiguous. Trimming took off 12 bases at V and 1 base at J, with 9 bases between the two ends. The CDR3 is made up of 12 amino acids. Germline CDR1 and CDR2: KGHDR and SFDVKD. CDR3 DNA: TGTGCCCCTCGTCTGTCTGGAAACACCATATATTTT. It encodes CAPRLSGNTIYF.

The V and J genes are TRBV18 and TRBJ1-3, with a possible D match to TRBD1 (6 bases). Trimming shortened V by 3 bases and J by 0 bases, and 9 bases separated the two germline ends. The CDR3 has 15 residues. Germline CDR1 and CDR2: KGHSH and LQKENI. The CDR3 is CASSPDRSSGNTIYF. The CDR3 nucleotides read TGTGCCAGCTCACCCGACAGGAGCTCTGGAAACACCATATATTTT.

The chain couples TRBV29-1 to TRBJ2-5; 8 bases map to TRBD1. Germline-derived CDR1 and CDR2 are SQVTM and ANQGSEA. This CDR3 is built from 12 residues. After removal of 7 bases from V and 4 bases from J, the junction contained 5 bases not matched to a gene. The CDR3 loop is CSASGQGETQYF. CDR3 nucleotide sequence: TGCAGCGCTTCAGGACAGGGAGAGACCCAGTACTTC. Using reference TRBV29-1 and TRBJ2-5 for the parts outside the CDR3, the full variable domain is SAVISQKPSRDICQRGTSLTIQCQVDSQVTMMFWYRQQPGQSLTLIATANQGSEATYESGFVIDKFPISRPNLTFSTLTVSNMSPEDSSIYLCSASGQGETQYFGPGTRLLVL.